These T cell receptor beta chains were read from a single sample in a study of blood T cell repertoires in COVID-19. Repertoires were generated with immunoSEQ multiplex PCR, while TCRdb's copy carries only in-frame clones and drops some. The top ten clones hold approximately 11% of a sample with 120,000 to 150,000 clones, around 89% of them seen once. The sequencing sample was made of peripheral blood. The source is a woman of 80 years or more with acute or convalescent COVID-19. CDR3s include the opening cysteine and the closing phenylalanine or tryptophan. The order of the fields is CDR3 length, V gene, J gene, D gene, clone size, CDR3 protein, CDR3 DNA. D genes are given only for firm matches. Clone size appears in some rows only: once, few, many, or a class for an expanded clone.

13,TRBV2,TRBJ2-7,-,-,CASRPIWGNEQYF,TGTGCCAGCAGGCCCATATGGGGCAACGAGCAGTACTTC
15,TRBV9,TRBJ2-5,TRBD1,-,CASSPRTGTEETQYF,TGTGCCAGCAGCCCCCGGACAGGGACGGAGGAGACCCAGTACTTC
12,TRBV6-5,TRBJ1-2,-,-,CASSTGDYGYTF,TGTGCCAGCAGTACCGGGGACTATGGCTACACCTTC
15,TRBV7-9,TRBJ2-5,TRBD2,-,CASNHSGSRQETQYF,TGTGCCAGCAACCATAGCGGGAGCCGACAAGAGACCCAGTACTTC
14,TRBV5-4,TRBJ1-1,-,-,CASSSEGMNTEAFF,TGTGCCAGCAGCTCGGAGGGGATGAACACTGAAGCTTTCTTT
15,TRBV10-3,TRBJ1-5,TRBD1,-,CAISEGTGVGQPQHF,TGTGCCATCAGTGAAGGGACAGGGGTCGGTCAGCCCCAGCATTTT
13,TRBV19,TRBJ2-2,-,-,CASRNRNTGELFF,TGTGCCAGTAGGAACAGGAACACCGGGGAGCTGTTTTTT
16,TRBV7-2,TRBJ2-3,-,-,CASSSRFERRTDTQYF,TGTGCCAGCAGCTCCCGATTTGAGAGGAGGACAGATACGCAGTATTTT
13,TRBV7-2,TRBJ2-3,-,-,CASSPSGTDTQYF,TGTGCCAGCAGCCCCTCGGGGACAGATACGCAGTATTTT
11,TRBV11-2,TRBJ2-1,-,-,CASSTENEQFF,TGTGCCAGCAGCACAGAAAATGAGCAGTTCTTC
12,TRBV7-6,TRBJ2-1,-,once,CASSPHPNEQFF,TGTGCCAGCAGCCCACATCCCAATGAGCAGTTCTTC
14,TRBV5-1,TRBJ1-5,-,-,CASSLTGLNQPQHF,TGCGCCAGCAGCTTGACAGGTTTGAATCAGCCCCAGCATTTT
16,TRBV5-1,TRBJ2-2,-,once,CASSSGHRTNTGELFF,TGCGCCAGCAGCTCGGGACACCGAACGAACACCGGGGAGCTGTTTTTT
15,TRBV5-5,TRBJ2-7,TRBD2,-,CASSLVVAGSYEQYF,TGTGCCAGCAGCTTGGTGGTAGCGGGCTCCTACGAGCAGTACTTC
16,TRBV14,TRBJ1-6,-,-,CASSRQAILLNSPLHF,TGTGCCAGCAGCCGTCAGGCTATCCTCCTCAATTCACCCCTCCACTTT
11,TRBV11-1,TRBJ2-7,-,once,CASTPGVEQYF,TGTGCCAGCACCCCAGGGGTCGAGCAGTACTTC
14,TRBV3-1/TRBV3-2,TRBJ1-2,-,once,CASSQELGARGYTF,TGTGCCAGCAGCCAAGAATTGGGGGCCCGAGGCTACACCTTC
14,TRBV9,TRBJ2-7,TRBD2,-,CASSVQAGAYEQYF,TGTGCCAGCAGCGTCCAAGCGGGGGCCTACGAGCAGTACTTC
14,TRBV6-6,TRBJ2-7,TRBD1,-,CASSLTGLPYEQYF,TGTGCCAGCAGTTTGACAGGGCTCCCCTACGAGCAGTACTTC
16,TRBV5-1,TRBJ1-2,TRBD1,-,CASSPGQGQGSYGYTF,TGCGCCAGCAGCCCAGGTCAGGGACAGGGTTCCTATGGCTACACCTTC
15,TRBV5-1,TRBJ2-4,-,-,CASSFGALAKNIQYF,TGCGCCAGCAGCTTTGGGGCGCTAGCCAAAAACATTCAGTACTTC
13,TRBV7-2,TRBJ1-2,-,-,CASSFNRDYGYTF,TGTGCCAGCAGCTTCAACAGGGACTATGGCTACACCTTC
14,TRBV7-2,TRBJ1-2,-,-,CASSLDGRWNGYTF,TGTGCCAGCAGCTTAGATGGCAGGTGGAATGGCTACACCTTC
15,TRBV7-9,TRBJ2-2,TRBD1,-,CASSLGTGSTGELFF,TGTGCCAGCAGCTTAGGGACAGGGAGTACCGGGGAGCTGTTTTTT
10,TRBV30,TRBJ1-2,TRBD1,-,CASGTVGYTF,TGTGCCTCCGGGACAGTTGGCTACACCTTC
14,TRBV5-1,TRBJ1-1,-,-,CASSQGLLNTEAFF,TGCGCCAGCAGCCAGGGGTTGTTGAACACTGAAGCTTTCTTT
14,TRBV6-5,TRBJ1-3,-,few,CASSTGYSGNTIYF,TGTGCCAGCAGTACAGGATACTCTGGAAACACCATATATTTT
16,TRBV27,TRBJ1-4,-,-,CASSPGIFTTNEKLFF,TGTGCCAGCAGTCCAGGGATTTTCACAACTAATGAAAAACTGTTTTTT
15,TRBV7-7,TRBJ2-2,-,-,CASSLGRASTGELFF,TGTGCTAGCAGCTTAGGCAGGGCCAGCACCGGGGAGCTGTTTTTT
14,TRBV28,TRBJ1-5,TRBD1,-,CASSTGQPNQPQHF,TGTGCCAGCAGTACGGGACAGCCTAATCAGCCCCAGCATTTT
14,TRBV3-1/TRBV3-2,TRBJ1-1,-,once,CASSQDTGTTEAFF,TGTGCCAGCAGCCAAGATACAGGAACCACTGAAGCTTTCTTT
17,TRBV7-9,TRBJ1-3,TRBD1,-,CASSLRGQGPTGNTIYF,TGTGCCAGCAGCTTAAGGGGACAGGGTCCCACTGGAAACACCATATATTTT
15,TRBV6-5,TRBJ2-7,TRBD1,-,CASSYGGTGTYEQYF,TGTGCCAGCAGTTACGGTGGGACAGGTACCTACGAGCAGTACTTC
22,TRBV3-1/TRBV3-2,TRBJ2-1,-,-,CASSQVAGWGVIRGSSYNEQFF,TGTGCCAGCAGCCAAGTCGCCGGTTGGGGGGTGATAAGAGGGAGCTCCTACAATGAGCAGTTCTTC
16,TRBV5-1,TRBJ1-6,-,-,CASSLGQDPYNSPLHF,TGCGCCAGCAGCTTGGGACAGGATCCCTATAATTCACCCCTCCACTTT
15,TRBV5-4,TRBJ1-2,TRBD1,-,CASSARDRFRYGYTF,TGTGCCAGCAGCGCTCGGGACAGATTCCGCTATGGCTACACCTTC
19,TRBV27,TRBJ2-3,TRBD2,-,CASTTGTSGRLKGTDTQYF,TGTGCCAGCACAACCGGGACTAGCGGCCGTCTTAAAGGCACAGATACGCAGTATTTT
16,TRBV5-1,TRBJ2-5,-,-,CASSLGLAVSQETQYF,TGCGCCAGCAGCCTTGGACTTGCAGTAAGCCAAGAGACCCAGTACTTC
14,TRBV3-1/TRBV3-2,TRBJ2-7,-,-,CASSQGAGMDEQYF,TGTGCCAGCAGCCAAGGGGCAGGGATGGACGAGCAGTACTTC
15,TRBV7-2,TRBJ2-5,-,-,CASSRGLGSQETQYF,TGTGCCAGCAGCCGGGGACTTGGTAGCCAAGAGACCCAGTACTTC
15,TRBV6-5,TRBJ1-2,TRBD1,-,CASSYSARGLYGYTF,TGTGCCAGCAGTTACTCTGCCAGGGGGCTCTATGGCTACACCTTC
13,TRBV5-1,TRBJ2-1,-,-,CASSRDSYNEQFF,TGCGCCAGCAGTCGGGACTCCTACAATGAGCAGTTCTTC
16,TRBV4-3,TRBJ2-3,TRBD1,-,CASSQLQGAGEDTQYF,TGCGCCAGCAGCCAGTTACAGGGGGCCGGGGAAGATACGCAGTATTTT
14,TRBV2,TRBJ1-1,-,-,CASRLMTRNTEAFF,TGTGCCAGCAGGTTGATGACAAGGAACACTGAAGCTTTCTTT